This T cell receptor beta chain was captured in a study of T cell responses to AZD1222 COVID-19 vaccine. General study points: Spike-specific TCR breadth rose after two AZD1222 doses, and depth rose as well.

For this clone: Antigen specificity is unknown.

Profiling relied on immunoSEQ multiplex PCR, and the TCRdb table lists in-frame clones only, not all of them. The data show about 120,000 clones, about 89% seen once. Germline assignment: CDR1 SGHAT and CDR2 FQNNGV. The CDR3 is 13 residues long. V lost 1 base to trimming and J lost 7 bases, with 10 bases between them. The gene calls are TRBV11-2 and TRBJ2-5, with no clear D. This receptor was identified in an adult in good health. The sample in question was peripheral blood, obtained on day 0 of AZD1222 vaccination. This CDR3 is CASSLVPQATQYF. The DNA for the CDR3 is TGTGCCAGCAGCTTAGTCCCCCAGGCGACCCAGTACTTC.